The TCR beta chain under discussion was sequenced for a study of blood T cell repertoires in COVID-19. In the study overall: Samples taken during acute and convalescent COVID-19 were collected in the United States, Italy and Spain. Sample material is recorded as cDNA or gDNA derived from T cells, B-cell-depleted T cells, or PBMCs.

CDR1 SGHRS and CDR2 YFSETQ come from the germline V gene. The length of the CDR3 is 14 residues. Trimming removed 3 bases at V and 5 bases at J, with 14 bases between. Under the authors' procedure: Amplifying reference gene primers gave estimates of nucleated cell counts. Here immunoSEQ multiplex PCR was the method, and the copy in TCRdb shows in-frame clones only, minus some. The D gene and trimming were derived from the DNA, and the V and J assignments and clone size from that table. The repertoire has fewer than 250,000 clones, around 82% of them found once; the top ten carry around 8.7%. The chain has TRBV5-1 and TRBJ2-5; the D gene is possibly TRBD1 (6 bases). This clonotype was obtained from a woman aged 45 to 65 with acute or convalescent COVID-19. The specimen was peripheral blood. The CDR3 spells CASSSGQNGETQYF. The CDR3 bases are TGCGCCAGCAGCTCTGGACAGAACGGGGAGACCCAGTACTTC.